This entry describes one T cell receptor beta chain. Its antigen is still unknown. The sample holds no much larger clone one base away, and base qualities are not on file. These data originate in a study of T cells in Graves' hyperthyroidism and ophthalmopathy (dated by TCRdb to about 2019). With respect to the entire study: Peripheral blood was sampled at the time of initial diagnosis, prior to any treatment. To identify TCR V-J signatures that set the groups apart, the researchers used a discovery cohort of about a hundred patients, made up of some 41 with Graves' ophthalmopathy and about 55 with stable Graves' hyperthyroidism. Prospective prediction of ophthalmopathy was tested in an independent validation cohort consisting of fewer than 20 hyperthyroidism patients and some 17 patients who later progressed to ophthalmopathy. The roughly 91 discovery patients were randomly divided into training and test sets at a 7:3 ratio. The study also compared thyroid tissue and blood T-cell repertoires from a handful of Graves' hyperthyroidism patients. Once sampling was done, hyperthyroidism patients were given methimazole at a starting dose of 30 mg daily, whereas ophthalmopathy patients were given high-dose intravenous methylprednisolone. TCR Vbeta CDR3 sequencing of some 140 peripheral blood samples (43 ophthalmopathy, around 80 hyperthyroidism and roughly 17 progressor patients) is reported in the paper. What the authors observed across the whole study: In validation, progression to ophthalmopathy was predicted by the model with almost 71% sensitivity and roughly 72% specificity, a median of approximately 6.5 months before onset. Sample size was not statistically predetermined, and blinding of investigators to group allocation was not performed. A 13 V-J signature model separated ophthalmopathy from stable hyperthyroidism, with around 88% sensitivity and 81.08% specificity in cross-validation and 80%/75% in testing. Most expanded thyroid clonotypes (frequency above 0.001) were also detected in blood, suggesting blood repertoires may reflect thyroid immune responses.

V and J lose 0 bases and 3 bases, and a span of 9 bases separates them. CDR1 and CDR2 are drawn from the germline V gene: SGHRS, YFSETQ. The CDR3 holds 14 amino acids from the cysteine to the phenylalanine. Left in the record is the CDR3 DNA by itself, 42 bases read in frame from the first base. TCR beta CDR3 regions were amplified from RNA transcripts. The first round of RT-PCR for the TCR CDR3 was performed with the HTBI primer set and the Qiagen OneStep RT-PCR kit. The libraries were constructed in a second round of multiplex PCR and then size-selected and purified. Sequencing of the libraries was done on an Illumina HiSeq2000 using paired-end 100 bp reads. On the study's bioinformatics: Raw data were processed with SOAPnuke, discarding reads with adapters, uncalled bases, mean Phred below 15, or no exact constant-primer or identifier match. High-quality paired reads were merged using COPE v1.2.5, and each unique nucleotide sequence was defined as a clonotype. MiTCR v1.1 was used to align clonotypes to the IMGT TRBV, TRBD and TRBJ reference segments. Analysis was restricted to V-J combinations with a frequency above 0.0001, which covered 98% to 99.2% of repertoires. The TCS score was defined as F50 (clonal expansion) divided by E x V (chaos), with BLOSUM62-based TCRdist calculated between CDR3 peptides within each V-J. Welch's t-statistics and random forest reduced around 510 V-J features to 13, which were used in a naive Bayes classifier (R e1071). In TCRdb, the public reads were trimmed at Q25 with fastp and aligned with MiXCR, with productive beta chains retained. One record per CDR3 amino acid sequence lists the most common genes and DNA. The V and J calls reflect TCRdb's pipeline rather than the authors' work. For this sample the table gives some 300,000 distinct CDR3 sequences, of which 15% to 20% were detected only once. 33% of the sample comes from the top ten.

Stable Graves' hyperthyroidism was defined as no progression to ophthalmopathy during 18 months of follow-up. Hyperthyroidism patients were newly diagnosed, had a disease duration of under 2 months, and were aged 18 to 65 years. The study excluded patients with uncontrolled infections, other autoimmune diseases, pregnancy or lactation. Clinical symptoms, serum thyroxine and TRAb, thyroid ultrasound, and orbital computed tomography formed the basis for the diagnoses. Ficoll-Paque density gradient centrifugation was used to isolate PBMCs from about 9 ml of fresh peripheral blood. Total RNA was extracted using Trizol reagent, and RNA quality was assessed on an Agilent 2100 Bioanalyzer.

This TCR was recovered from a man aged 30-40 years with Graves' hyperthyroidism. The source material was blood. The chain couples TRBV5-1 to TRBJ1-1, with the D gene not confidently named. The DNA sequence follows: TGCGCCAGCAGCTTGGGTGGGAAGGACACTGAAGCTTTCTTT. Its product reads: CASSLGGKDTEAFF.